Here is one T cell receptor (beta chain) with its context. The antigen remains undetermined. CDR3 size: 15 residues. V was clipped by 2 bases and J by 5 bases; unmatched bases: 5. Germline V CDR1 and CDR2: SGHDT, YYEEEE. The method was immunoSEQ multiplex PCR; TCRdb's version includes in-frame clones alone and lacks a portion of them. The table includes tens of thousands of clones, approximately 90% detected once. The data derive from a study of graft-versus-host responses after intestinal transplantation. About the study: Grafts that recipients had were multivisceral, liver-intestinal, or isolated intestinal transplants.

The study's findings and limits: In patients with graft-donor T cell macrochimerism, allograft graft-versus-host to host-versus-graft clonal ratios were high.

This specimen consisted of unstimulated CD4+ T cells sorted from spleen or lymph node cells, obtained before transplant. The receptor's source is a human donor who was the organ donor for an intestinal transplant. This chain connects TRBV5-6 to TRBJ1-1; 11 nucleotides match TRBD1. The CDR3 protein is CASSFLGTGGTEAFF. For the CDR3, the DNA is TGTGCCAGCAGCTTTCTCGGGACAGGGGGAACTGAAGCTTTCTTT. The whole variable domain, filled in from reference TRBV5-6 and TRBJ1-1, reads DAGVTQSPTHLIKTRGQQVTLRCSPKSGHDTVSWYQQALGQGPQFIFQYYEEEERQRGNFPDRFSGHQFPNYSSELNVNALLLGDSALYLCASSFLGTGGTEAFFGQGTRLTVV.